The T cell receptor (beta chain) under discussion was sequenced for a study of vaccination effects on CD4 cells after COVID-19. Study summary: Each participant was administered two doses of either the BNT162b2 or the mRNA-1273 vaccine.

TCRdb's table, derived via immunoSEQ multiplex PCR, lists solely in-frame clones and lacks some. The table shows roughly 30,000 clones, with about three quarters occurring only once. Points from the study as a whole: Nearly all vaccine-induced clones in healthy recipients recognized only SARS-CoV-2.

This clone was seen a few times. The antigen is not known. Antigen-specific CD4+ T cells were expanded (with viral peptide pools) by the ViraFEST assay ahead of sequencing. Isolation of CD4+ T cells took place after 10 to 11 days of culture. Nucleocapsid antibodies stayed negative before and after vaccination, showing no earlier SARS-CoV-2 infection. Replacing half the medium with IL-2 medium was done on days 3 and 7. Trimming shortened V by 4 bases and J by 0 bases, and 7 bases separated the two germline ends. CDR1 is SQVTM and CDR2 is ANQGSEA in the germline V gene. CDR3 length: 13 amino acids. The source of this sequence is a human donor who received a COVID-19 vaccine. The gene calls are TRBV29-1 and TRBJ1-3; D not certain. The input for sequencing was CD4+ T cells from PBMCs cultured with HCoV-OC43 spike peptides, taken before COVID-19 vaccination. Indicated subset: HCoV-OC43 spike overlapping peptide pool stimulation. The DNA of the CDR3 is TGCAGCGTTGTGGCGAACTCTGGAAACACCATATATTTT. Its translation: CSVVANSGNTIYF.